Below are 26 T cell receptor beta chains sequenced from a single sample in a study of regulatory T cells in long-lasting Graves disease. To make TCR beta libraries, researchers used iRepertoire HTBI primers and Arm-PCR of CDR3 regions. TCRdb fed the multiplex PCR reads into MiXCR, producing one record per CDR3 protein. The sample contains about 660,000 distinct CDR3 sequences, about 32% of which appear only once. As for time point: persistent/refractory GD, antithyroid drugs over 5 years with positive TRAb. The TCR library was prepared using RNA isolated from PBMCs. The sample in question was peripheral blood mononuclear cells (PBMCs), obtained when the disease was refractory, from a patient treated with antithyroid drugs. The receptors derive from a female donor with Graves disease.

In its sample, this clonotype was seen a few times. The chain combines TRBV29-1 with TRBJ2-7; no firm D call. Germline lookup yields CDR1 SQVTM and CDR2 ANQGSEA. The V gene lost 5 bases and the J gene lost 0 bases, with 11 bases spanning the gap. This CDR3 comprises 13 residues. The DNA for the CDR3 is TGCAGCGTTCGACTCGTTAGCTCCTACGAGCAGTACTTC. Translation: CSVRLVSSYEQYF.

This clonotype was found many times. The chain carries TRBV29-1 and TRBJ1-2; D remains unclear. V was clipped by 0 bases and J by 2 bases, with 10 bases between them. The CDR3 covers 14 residues. Germline V gives CDR1 SQVTM, CDR2 ANQGSEA. CDR3 sequence (DNA): TGCAGCGTTGAAGAGGTGCGGAAAAACTATGGCTACACCTTC. This codes for CSVEEVRKNYGYTF.

The V call is TRBV12-3 or TRBV12-4, the J call TRBJ1-3; D perhaps matches TRBD1 (6 bases). V dropped 6 bases and J dropped 7 bases, with 16 bases sitting between them. This CDR3 comprises 14 residues. The CDR3 nucleotides read TGTGCCAGCAGCCAAACAGGGATCGGCAACACCATATATTTT. It encodes CASSQTGIGNTIYF.

A single count supports this clonotype. The genes are TRBV19 and TRBJ1-1; TRBD1 might be the D (5 bases). This CDR3 spans 13 amino acids. Germline V gene sequence: CDR1 LNHDA, CDR2 SQIVND (reference sequence). The ends were cut back, 3 bases at V and 3 bases at J, with 8 bases in the middle. CDR3 nucleotide sequence: TGTGCCAGTAGTATCCCAGGGTACACTGAAGCTTTCTTT. It yields the protein CASSIPGYTEAFF. The variable domain in full, completed from reference TRBV19 and TRBJ1-1, reads DGGITQSPKYLFRKEGQNVTLSCEQNLNHDAMYWYRQDPGQGLRLIYYSQIVNDFQKGDIAEGYSVSREKKESFPLTVTSAQKNPTAFYLCASSIPGYTEAFFGQGTRLTVV.

The chain couples TRBV11-3 to TRBJ2-7; the match to TRBD2 covers 8 bases. This CDR3 region has 14 residues. J gave up 5 bases and V 5 bases, and 8 bases lay outside the gene matches. Germline V gene data show CDR1 as SGHNT and CDR2 as YENEEA. CDR3 amino acids: CASSPRLASHEQYF. In DNA form, the CDR3 reads TGTGCCAGCAGCCCCAGACTAGCGTCACACGAGCAGTACTTC.

This clonotype was picked up many times. This chain links TRBV28 with TRBJ2-7; D is undetermined. The germline gives CDR1 MDHEN, CDR2 SYDVKM. The CDR3 runs to 11 residues. Trimming took 7 bases from V and 3 from J, leaving 7 bases between them. The CDR3 nucleotides are TGTGCCAGCATGGCCAACTACGAGCAGTACTTC. Its protein is CASMANYEQYF.

The V and J genes are TRBV5-1 and TRBJ1-1; D is undetermined. The V gene lost 3 bases and the J gene lost 1 base, with 10 bases spanning the gap. CDR1 is SGHRS and CDR2 is YFSETQ in the germline V gene. There are 14 residues in the CDR3. The CDR3 sequence: CASSSKSGNTEAFF. For the CDR3, the DNA is TGCGCCAGCAGCTCAAAATCGGGGAACACTGAAGCTTTCTTT.

The genes are TRBV14 and TRBJ2-4; D is ambiguous. This CDR3 is 15 amino acids long. Germline lookup yields CDR1 SGHDN and CDR2 FVKESK. V was trimmed by 1 base and J by 0 bases, leaving 7 bases between them. CDR3 loop: CASSQGVLAKNIQYF. As DNA, the CDR3 is TGTGCCAGCAGCCAAGGGGTGCTAGCCAAAAACATTCAGTACTTC.

The V gene is TRBV29-1, the J gene TRBJ2-2; TRBD1 might be the D (5 bases). The V gene's germline CDR1 is SQVTM and CDR2 ANQGSEA. Trimming left V 7 bases short and J 0 bases short, with 12 bases between. This CDR3 has 14 amino acids. CDR3 nucleotides: TGCAGCGGTAAACAGGCCTCGAACACCGGGGAGCTGTTTTTT. Its protein is CSGKQASNTGELFF.

V gene TRBV2 combines with J gene TRBJ1-2; TRBD1 is a possible D gene (5 bases). The germline V gene encodes CDR1 SNHLY and CDR2 FYNNEI. The CDR3 runs 13 residues. The V gene lost 10 bases and the J gene lost 4 bases, with 16 bases spanning the gap. The CDR3 nucleotides read TGTGCCACAGACAGCCAAGCACGCTATGGCTACACCTTC. This sequence encodes CATDSQARYGYTF.

The gene calls are TRBV12-3 or TRBV12-4 and TRBJ1-2; D unclear. The CDR3 is 14 amino acids. V was pared by 6 bases and J by 0 bases, with 11 bases between. The CDR3 DNA follows: TGTGCCAGCAGCCAGTCGGGGACTAACTATGGCTACACCTTC. Protein: CASSQSGTNYGYTF.

Concerning this clonotype itself: A read error may produce the germline difference seen at one junction end. The V call is TRBV6-5, the J call TRBJ2-7, with 8 positions matching TRBD1. Germline V CDR1 and CDR2: MNHEY, SVGAGI. The CDR3 runs to 14 residues. The CDR3 DNA is TGTGTCAGCAGTTACCGGACAGGGCCCTACGAGCAGTACTTC. Residues: CVSSYRTGPYEQYF.

This chain links TRBV19 with TRBJ1-3, with D possibly TRBD1 on 6 matching bases. The CDR3 is 16 amino acids. The germline V gene encodes CDR1 LNHDA and CDR2 SQIVND (reference sequence). The V gene lost 5 bases and the J gene lost 4 bases, with 18 bases spanning the gap. CDR3 sequence (DNA): TGTGCCAGTAGTCATTCACAGGGAGTGACAGGAAACACCATATATTTT. Amino acids: CASSHSQGVTGNTIYF.

The genes are TRBV27 and TRBJ1-1; no firm D call. CDR1 is MNHEY, CDR2 SMNVEV, per germline (reference sequence). The CDR3 sequence is 12 residues long. Trimming took off 6 bases at V and 4 bases at J, with 9 bases between the two ends. This CDR3 is CASRSHSTEAFF. The DNA of the CDR3 is TGTGCCAGCAGATCACACAGCACTGAAGCTTTCTTT.

The chain combines TRBV5-1 with TRBJ2-7; 8 bases agree with TRBD1. The CDR3 runs 15 residues. V was pared by 3 bases and J by 3 bases, with 8 bases of the junction left unmatched. Germline V gene data show CDR1 as SGHRS and CDR2 as YFSETQ. The CDR3 region has the DNA TGCGCCAGCAGCTCCACCGGGACAGGTCACTACGAGCAGTACTTC. The encoded protein is CASSSTGTGHYEQYF.

This clonotype was detected a few times. V gene TRBV6-1 combines with J gene TRBJ1-2; D uncertain. V was shortened by 6 bases and J by 3 bases, with 11 bases between the two germline ends. The CDR3 extends over 13 amino acids. Per the germline V gene, CDR1 is MNHNS and CDR2 is SASEGT. The CDR3 DNA is TGTGCCAGCAGGGAGAGCCTGCACTATGGCTACACCTTC. Amino acid sequence: CASRESLHYGYTF.

This clonotype occurred many times. V usage is TRBV3-1 and J usage is TRBJ1-2; D remains ambiguous. The CDR3 extends over 12 amino acids. Trimming stripped 1 base from V and 6 bases from J, with 6 bases between. Germline CDR1 reads LGHDT; CDR2 reads YNNKEL (reference sequence). The CDR3 sequence: CASSQGRDGYTF. CDR3 DNA: TGTGCCAGCAGCCAAGGTCGGGATGGCTACACCTTC.

This chain joins TRBV29-1 and TRBJ2-7; D is tentatively TRBD1 or TRBD2 (5 bases each). V was clipped by 7 bases and J by 4 bases, with 14 bases between them. The CDR3 consists of 12 residues. Germline CDR1 and CDR2: SQVTM and ANQGSEA. The CDR3 nucleotides are TGCAGCGCCTCCGGGACGATGTACGAGCAGTACTTC. Encoded protein: CSASGTMYEQYF.

This chain joins TRBV27 and TRBJ2-7; D is perhaps TRBD2 (5 bases). The CDR3 loop spans 15 amino acids. Per the germline V gene, CDR1 is MNHEY and CDR2 is SMNVEV (reference sequence). Trimming removed 2 bases at V and 7 bases at J, with 18 bases between. In nucleotides, the CDR3 is TGTGCCAGCAGTTTAAGCCGGACCTATTCGGGGGAGCAGTACTTC. Amino acids: CASSLSRTYSGEQYF.

As regards this clonotype: The conserved closing phenylalanine or tryptophan is absent in this CDR3, likely reflecting a read error. The V call is TRBV25-1, the J call TRBJ1-2; D is perhaps TRBD1 (5 bases). V was trimmed by 1 base and J by 5 bases, leaving 14 bases between them. The CDR3 has 15 amino acids. Germline V CDR1 and CDR2: MGHDK, SYGVNS. The CDR3 DNA reads TGTGCCAGCAGTGAATCAAGGGGAAGCACTTATGGCTACACCCTC. This codes for CASSESRGSTYGYTL.

This chain links TRBV12-3 or TRBV12-4 with TRBJ1-5; tentatively, D is TRBD1 (6 bases). This CDR3 has 17 residues. Trimming took off 2 bases at V and 0 bases at J, with 14 bases between the two ends. The CDR3 here is CASSLTSNRDSNQPQHF. CDR3 DNA: TGTGCCAGCAGTTTAACTTCAAACAGGGATAGCAATCAGCCCCAGCATTTT.

This clonotype was seen a few times. V is TRBV6-2 or TRBV6-3 and J is TRBJ1-5, with unresolved D. V dropped 6 bases and J dropped 10 bases, with 16 bases sitting between them. Per the germline V gene, CDR1 is MNHEY and CDR2 is SVGEGT. This CDR3 spans 13 amino acids. Written as DNA, the CDR3 is TGTGCCAGCAGCCGAGACGGCGCGGGTCCCCAGCATTTT. This gives the protein CASSRDGAGPQHF.

J is TRBJ1-4 and V is TRBV5-1, with D perhaps matching TRBD1 (6 bases). V was cut by 4 bases and J by 0 bases, with 13 bases left in between. Germline-derived CDR1 and CDR2 are SGHRS and YFSETQ. The CDR3 totals 16 residues. CDR3 region: CASSGGTFATNEKLFF. DNA for the CDR3: TGCGCCAGCAGCGGGGGGACATTTGCAACTAATGAAAAACTGTTTTTT.

The CDR3 DNA is TGTGCCAGCAGTGAAGGGGAGGCCAAAAACATTCAGTACTTC. This sequence encodes CASSEGEAKNIQYF. The chain links TRBV6-1 to TRBJ2-4, with TRBD2 as a possible D gene (5 bases). Germline V gene sequence: CDR1 MNHNS, CDR2 SASEGT. V was trimmed by 1 base and J by 1 base, leaving 5 bases between them. CDR3 length equals 14 residues.

This chain links TRBV5-1 with TRBJ2-7, with 8 bases lining up with TRBD2. Germline V CDR1 and CDR2: SGHRS, YFSETQ. This CDR3 is 15 amino acids long. Trimming cost V 4 bases and J 6 bases; bases outside gene matches: 12. The CDR3 protein is CASSLRTSWSGEQYF. The CDR3 region has the DNA TGCGCCAGCAGCCTCCGGACTAGCTGGAGTGGCGAGCAGTACTTC.

In its sample, this clonotype was seen many times. This chain uses TRBV28 with TRBJ1-2; the match to TRBD1 covers 8 bases. J gave up 0 bases and V 9 bases, and 9 bases lay outside the gene matches. The CDR3 is 15 amino acids. Germline V gene data show CDR1 as MDHEN and CDR2 as SYDVKM. The CDR3 region has the DNA TGTGCCAGTGCAGGGGGCCCAGGTCCTAACTATGGCTACACCTTC. The encoded protein is CASAGGPGPNYGYTF.